One sample yielded the 9 T cell receptor beta chains listed below, sequenced in a study of Tregs in tolerant kidney transplant recipients. Clones were sequenced by immunoSEQ multiplex PCR, and TCRdb holds only the in-frame ones, with some missing. The table lists some 71,000 clones, 85% to 90% of them singletons. This material consisted of CD4+ T cells from blood, taken before the transplant. The source of these receptors is a human donor who received a combined kidney and bone marrow transplant.

The rearrangement joins TRBV5-1 to TRBJ2-2; D is unclear. There are 12 residues in the CDR3. V was clipped by 4 bases and J by 5 bases, with 6 bases between them. The germline CDR1 and CDR2 sequences are SGHRS and YFSETQ. As DNA, the CDR3 is TGCGCCAGCAGCAAACAAACCGGGGAGCTGTTTTTT. This gives the protein CASSKQTGELFF.

V and J are TRBV5-8 and TRBJ2-7; weak D call: TRBD2 (6 bases). Germline values: CDR1 SGHTS, CDR2 YDEGEE. There are 15 residues in the CDR3. Deletions cut 4 bases from V and 2 bases from J, with 16 bases between. CDR3 sequence (DNA): TGTGCCAGCAGCCAGGCCCCCGGGAGACCCTACGAGCAGTACTTC. Residues: CASSQAPGRPYEQYF.

This chain joins TRBV6-5 and TRBJ2-2, with 10 bases matching TRBD1. Germline CDR1 and CDR2: MNHEY and SVGAGI. The CDR3 is made up of 15 amino acids. J gave up 0 bases and V 6 bases, and 1 base lay outside the gene matches. CDR3 coding DNA: TGTGCCAGCAGGACAGGGGGCGCGAACACCGGGGAGCTGTTTTTT. This gives the protein CASRTGGANTGELFF.

This clone turned up a few times. The CDR3: CASSQVRSLNEKLFF. Here the CDR3 DNA reads TGTGCCAGCAGCCAAGTCAGATCGTTGAATGAAAAACTGTTTTTT. The V gene is TRBV14, the J gene TRBJ1-4, with unresolved D. This CDR3 spans 15 amino acids. Germline V CDR1 and CDR2: SGHDN, FVKESK. Trimming removed 1 base at V and 5 bases at J, with 11 bases between.

The chain couples TRBV5-6 to TRBJ2-5, with D unresolved. The V gene's germline CDR1 is SGHDT and CDR2 YYEEEE. The CDR3 contains 16 residues. V was pared by 0 bases and J by 0 bases, with 12 bases between. For the CDR3, the DNA is TGTGCCAGCAGCTTGGTGACACTGCAGTACCAAGAGACCCAGTACTTC. This translates into CASSLVTLQYQETQYF.

The chain links TRBV30 to TRBJ1-5, with D perhaps TRBD1 (5 bases). The V gene lost 4 bases and the J gene lost 7 bases, with 14 bases spanning the gap. Germline V lookup: CDR1 GTSNPN, CDR2 SVGIG (reference sequence). The CDR3 totals 13 residues. The CDR3 region has the DNA TGTGCCTGGAATGAGGACAAGGGGCAGCCCCAGCATTTT. Encoded protein: CAWNEDKGQPQHF.

The chain links TRBV9 to TRBJ2-1, with 16 bases fitting TRBD2. The CDR3 has 16 residues. Germline V lookup: CDR1 SGDLS, CDR2 YYNGEE. V shed 4 bases and J 8 bases; nucleotides not matched to a gene: 6. The CDR3, as DNA: TGTGCCAGCAGCCCGGGACTAGCGGGAGGGCCGGATGAGCAGTTCTTC. It is translated as CASSPGLAGGPDEQFF. Full variable domain (rest looked up from reference TRBV9 and TRBJ2-1): DSGVTQTPKHLITATGQRVTLRCSPRSGDLSVYWYQQSLDQGLQFLIQYYNGEERAKGNILERFSAQQFPDLHSELNLSSLELGDSALYFCASSPGLAGGPDEQFFGPGTRLTVL.

The chain has TRBV28 and TRBJ1-2, with TRBD1 as a possible D gene (5 bases). V was clipped by 7 bases and J by 4 bases, with 16 bases between them. The germline gives CDR1 MDHEN, CDR2 SYDVKM. The CDR3 loop spans 14 amino acids. In DNA form, the CDR3 reads TGTGCCAGCATCCCAGGGTTTGTCGGCTATGGCTACACCTTC. Translated, it gives CASIPGFVGYGYTF.

The CDR3 reads CASSDLAGGYNEQFF. In nucleotides, the CDR3 is TGTGCCAGCAGTGACCTAGCGGGGGGTTACAATGAGCAGTTCTTC. The genes are TRBV6-4 and TRBJ2-1; 11 bases fit TRBD2. V was pared by 2 bases and J by 4 bases, with 1 base of the junction left unmatched. The length of the CDR3 is 15 residues. CDR1 and CDR2 from the germline V gene are MRHNA and SNTAGT.